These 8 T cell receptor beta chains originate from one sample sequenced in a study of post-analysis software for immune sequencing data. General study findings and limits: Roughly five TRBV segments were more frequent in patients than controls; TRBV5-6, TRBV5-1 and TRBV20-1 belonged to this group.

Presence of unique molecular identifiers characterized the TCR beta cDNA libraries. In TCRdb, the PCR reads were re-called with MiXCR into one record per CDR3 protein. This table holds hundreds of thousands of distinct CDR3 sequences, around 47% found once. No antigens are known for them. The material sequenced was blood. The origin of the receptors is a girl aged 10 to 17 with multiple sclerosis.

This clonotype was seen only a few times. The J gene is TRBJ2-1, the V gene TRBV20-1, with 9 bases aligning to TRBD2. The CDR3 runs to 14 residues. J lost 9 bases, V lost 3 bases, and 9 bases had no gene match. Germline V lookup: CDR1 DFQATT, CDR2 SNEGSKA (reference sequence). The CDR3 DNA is TGCAGTGCTAGGACTAGCGGCCTTTTGACTGAGCAGTTCTTC. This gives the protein CSARTSGLLTEQFF.

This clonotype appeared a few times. The CDR3 bases are TGTGCCAGCAGTTTCTCGGGAGAGAACTACGAGCAGTACTTC. Its protein product is CASSFSGENYEQYF. V and J are TRBV12-3 or TRBV12-4 and TRBJ2-7; TRBD2 is a possible D gene (6 bases). Trimming took off 3 bases at V and 3 bases at J, with 12 bases between the two ends. The CDR3 has 14 residues.

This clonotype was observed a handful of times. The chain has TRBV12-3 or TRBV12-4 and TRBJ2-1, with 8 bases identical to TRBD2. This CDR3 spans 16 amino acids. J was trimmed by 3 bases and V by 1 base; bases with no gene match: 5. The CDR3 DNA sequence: TGTGCCAGCAGTTTAGGGGGTAGCGGGGTCTACAATGAGCAGTTCTTC. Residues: CASSLGGSGVYNEQFF.

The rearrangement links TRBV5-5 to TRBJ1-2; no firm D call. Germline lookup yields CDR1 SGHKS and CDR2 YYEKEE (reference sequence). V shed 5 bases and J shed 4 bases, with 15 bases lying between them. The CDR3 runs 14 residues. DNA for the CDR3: TGTGCCAGCAGTCGAGTTGGGGAAGGCTATGGCTACACCTTC. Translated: CASSRVGEGYGYTF.

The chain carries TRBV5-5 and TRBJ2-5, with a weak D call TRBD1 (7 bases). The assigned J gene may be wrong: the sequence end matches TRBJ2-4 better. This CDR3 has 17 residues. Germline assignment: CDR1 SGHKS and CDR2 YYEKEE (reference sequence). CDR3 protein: CASSGRGGGAWKNIQYF. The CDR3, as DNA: TGTGCCAGCAGCGGACGAGGAGGGGGCGCGTGGAAAAACATTCAGTACTTC.

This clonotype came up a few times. DNA for the CDR3: TGTGCCAGCAGCCCCCGTGGGGGCGCGTACACTGAAGCTTTCTTT. Protein sequence: CASSPRGGAYTEAFF. The chain links TRBV7-9 to TRBJ1-1; D perhaps matches TRBD1 (6 bases). CDR3 length equals 15 residues. The V and J ends lost 5 bases and 3 bases respectively, with 16 bases between them. Germline assignment: CDR1 SEHNR and CDR2 FQNEAQ (reference sequence). Full variable domain (outside the CDR3, taken from reference TRBV7-9 and TRBJ1-1): DTGVSQNPRHKITKRGQNVTFRCDPISEHNRLYWYRQTLGQGPEFLTYFQNEAQLEKSRLLSDRFSAERPKGSFSTLEIQRTEQGDSAMYLCASSPRGGAYTEAFFGQGTRLTVV.

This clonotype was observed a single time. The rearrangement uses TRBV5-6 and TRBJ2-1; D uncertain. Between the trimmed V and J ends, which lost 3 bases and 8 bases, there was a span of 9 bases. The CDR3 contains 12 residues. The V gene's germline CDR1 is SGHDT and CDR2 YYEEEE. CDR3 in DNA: TGTGCCAGCAGCTCGGCCCGCTATGAGCAGTTCTTC. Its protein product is CASSSARYEQFF.

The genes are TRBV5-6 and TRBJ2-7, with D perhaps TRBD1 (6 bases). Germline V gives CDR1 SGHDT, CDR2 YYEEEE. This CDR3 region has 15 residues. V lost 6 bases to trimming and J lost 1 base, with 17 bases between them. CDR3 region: CASTIQGFRSYEQYF. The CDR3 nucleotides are TGTGCCAGCACCATACAGGGCTTCCGTTCCTACGAGCAGTACTTC.